The rows below give T cell receptor beta chains drawn from one sample of a study of molecular identifiers for immune sequencing clone quantification. TCRdb analysed the PCR reads with MiXCR anew, one entry per CDR3 protein. The profile covers 600,000 to 650,000 distinct CDR3 sequences, with about 20% appearing a single time and under 0.95% taken by the ten largest. Sequencing used naive CD8+ T cells from blood, with Jurkat cell RNA spiked in. Receptors were obtained from a human donor in good health. Some libraries in this study had Jurkat cell RNA spiked in. Each CDR3 is given with its conserved first and last residue. Each record gives: V gene, J gene, D gene, clone size, CDR3 DNA, CDR3 protein. D genes are given only for firm matches. Expanded clones are given a class, and other clones once, few, many or no size at all.

V: TRBV9
J: TRBJ2-2
D: TRBD2
size: few
DNA: TGTGCCAGCAGCGGCGCCCTGACTAGCCAGAACACCGGGGAGCTGTTTTTT
CDR3: CASSGALTSQNTGELFF

V: TRBV20-1
J: TRBJ2-3
D: NA
size: many
DNA: TGCAGTGCTAGACCAACTAGTCTCCCTACCTATACGCAGTATTTT
CDR3: CSARPTSLPTYTQYF

V: TRBV20-1
J: TRBJ1-4
D: NA
size: once
DNA: TGCGGTGCTACAGGGACGAATAATGAAAAACTGTTTTTT
CDR3: CGATGTNNEKLFF

V: TRBV10-2
J: TRBJ1-5
D: NA
size: many
DNA: TGCGCCAGCAGTGACAGCCCAAATCAGCCCCAGCATTTT
CDR3: CASSDSPNQPQHF

V: TRBV5-4
J: TRBJ2-3
D: NA
size: many
DNA: TGTGCCAGCAGCTTGGAAGGCGGGTACAGCACAGATACGCAGTATTTT
CDR3: CASSLEGGYSTDTQYF

V: TRBV6-5
J: TRBJ2-7
D: NA
size: NA
DNA: TGTGCCATCAGCGACGGAACCTACGAGCAGTACTTC
CDR3: CAISDGTYEQYF

V: TRBV19
J: TRBJ1-5
D: TRBD1
size: many
DNA: TGTGCCGTAAGACAGGGGAATCAGCCCCAGCATTTT
CDR3: CAVRQGNQPQHF

V: TRBV27
J: TRBJ1-5
D: NA
size: many
DNA: TGTGCCAGCAGTTTGGCAGGGATGAATCAGCCCCAGCATTTT
CDR3: CASSLAGMNQPQHF

V: TRBV29-1
J: TRBJ2-1
D: NA
size: many
DNA: TGCAGCGTTCGACAAGACAGCAATGAGCAGTTCTTC
CDR3: CSVRQDSNEQFF

V: TRBV12-3/TRBV12-4
J: TRBJ1-5
D: NA
size: many
DNA: TGTGCCAGCAGTTTAGGGGGGGGACTCAGAAATCCCCATCAGCCCCAGCATTTT
CDR3: CASSLGGGLRNPHQPQHF

V: TRBV5-1
J: TRBJ2-3
D: NA
size: many
DNA: TGCGCCAGCAGCTTGGACCCCTACACAGATACGCAGTATTTT
CDR3: CASSLDPYTDTQYF

V: TRBV11-2
J: TRBJ1-3
D: NA
size: NA
DNA: TGTGCCAGCAGCTTAGGAAAAGGGGGCTCTGGAAACACCATATATTTT
CDR3: CASSLGKGGSGNTIYF

V: TRBV12-3/TRBV12-4
J: TRBJ2-3
D: TRBD2
size: many
DNA: TGTGCCAGCAAGCCGGGACTAGCGGGGGGGACTAGCACAGATACGCAGTATTTT
CDR3: CASKPGLAGGTSTDTQYF

V: TRBV6-5
J: TRBJ1-2
D: NA
size: many
DNA: TGTGCCACTTCAACAGGAGCCTATGGCTACACCTTC
CDR3: CATSTGAYGYTF

V: TRBV19
J: TRBJ2-1
D: TRBD2
size: many
DNA: TGTGCCAGTTCCGCGGGGGATTACAATGAGCAGTTCTTC
CDR3: CASSAGDYNEQFF

V: TRBV19
J: TRBJ2-3
D: NA
size: many
DNA: TGTGCCAGTAGCGCTTTCTTCACAGATACGCAGTATTTT
CDR3: CASSAFFTDTQYF

V: TRBV28
J: TRBJ1-1
D: NA
size: many
DNA: TGTGCCAGCAGTGAACGATTTCCGCAGGGGCCGCACACTGAAGCTTTCTTT
CDR3: CASSERFPQGPHTEAFF

V: TRBV20-1
J: TRBJ1-6
D: NA
size: NA
DNA: TGCAGTGCTAGACCCCAGGGAGGATATAATTCACCCCTCCACTTT
CDR3: CSARPQGGYNSPLHF